This entry lists 6 T cell receptor beta chains sequenced from one sample in a study of tumor and adjacent non-tumor tissue in lung cancer. This sample's RNA came from whole unsorted tissue. TCRbeta libraries were built with three rounds of nested PCR, modified from ARM-PCR. Using its own MiXCR run on the multiplex PCR reads, TCRdb lists one record per CDR3 protein. Here the sample spans 68,000 or so distinct CDR3 sequences, 55% to 75% being singletons. Source material: lung tumor tissue. The receptors were sampled from a man aged 50-59 years with non-small cell lung cancer.

This clonotype has a handful of counts. This sequence joins TRBV12-3 or TRBV12-4 and TRBJ2-7; perhaps TRBD1 as D (6 bases). CDR3 size: 12 residues. The CDR3 region has the DNA TGTACCAACAGTGCTCACAGGGACGAGCAGTACTTC. Its translation: CTNSAHRDEQYF.

A note on this clonotype: Its ends do not fully match the called genes, so a read error is possible. The chain is built from TRBV11-3 and TRBJ2-4, with 9 bases aligning to TRBD1. Germline CDR1 SGHNT, CDR2 YENEEA. CDR3 length equals 13 residues. CDR3 DNA sequence: TGTGCCAGCAGCTTAGGACAGGGGGACATTCATTACTTC. This codes for CASSLGQGDIHYF.

For this clonotype: The junction shows a germline mismatch at one end, possibly a read error. The rearrangement links TRBV11-3 to TRBJ2-1, with 7 bases lining up with TRBD1. CDR3 length equals 15 residues. Germline CDR1 SGHNT, CDR2 YENEEA. The CDR3 loop is CASSLGGQAVNEQLF. The CDR3 nucleotides are TGTGCAAGCAGCCTAGGGGGCCAGGCTGTCAATGAGCAGTTATTC. The full variable domain, completed using reference TRBV11-3 and TRBJ2-1, is EAGVVQSPRYKIIEKKQPVAFWCNPISGHNTLYWYLQNLGQGPELLIRYENEEAVDDSQLPKDRFSAERLKGVDSTLKIQPAELGDSAVYLCASSLGGQAVNEQLFGPGTRLTVL.

This clonotype was observed many times. The rearrangement links TRBV5-5 to TRBJ1-1; D may be TRBD1 (5 bases). The germline gives CDR1 SGHKS, CDR2 YYEKEE (reference sequence). The germline V and J ends were trimmed by 3 bases and 3 bases, with 9 bases remaining between them. The CDR3 covers 13 residues. The CDR3 sequence: CASSSQGDTEAFF. The CDR3 DNA sequence: TGTGCCAGCAGCTCCCAGGGAGACACTGAAGCTTTCTTT.

This clonotype has more than one count but fewer than ten. This chain joins TRBV28 and TRBJ2-7; D tentatively fits TRBD1 or TRBD2 (5 bases each). The CDR3 is 14 residues long. Germline values: CDR1 MDHEN, CDR2 SYDVKM. Trimming pared 6 bases from V and 6 bases from J, leaving 18 bases between. In DNA, the CDR3 is TGTGCCAGCAGCCGCTACGGGGCAGCAGGCGAGCAGTACTTC. As protein: CASSRYGAAGEQYF.

The table lists this clonotype with a few counts. An end of the junction does not agree with germline; a read error may underlie this. The chain is built from TRBV12-3 or TRBV12-4 and TRBJ2-5, with TRBD1 matching over 9 bases. The CDR3 runs to 15 residues. The CDR3, as DNA: TGTGCCAGCAGTTTCCCGGGACAGGGATCCCAGACCCGGTACTTC. This encodes CASSFPGQGSQTRYF.